This is a list of T cell receptor beta chains from one sample in a study of control samples from healthy donors and cancer patients. Profiled with immunoSEQ multiplex PCR; TCRdb holds only in-frame clones, not every one. The sample has about 100,000 clones, 80% to 90% seen once. The sample consisted of blood. Every receptor here comes from a man aged 25-45 years in good health. Each CDR3 is given with its conserved first and last residue. A D gene is named only where the DNA matches it firmly. Size is omitted from some rows. Given values are once, few, many or a class for expanded clones.

v_call	j_call	clone_size	d_call	cdr3_nt	cdr3_aa
TRBV28	TRBJ1-6	once	-	TGTGCCAGCACAGGGGAAGGGGCTAATTCACCCCTCCACTTT	CASTGEGANSPLHF
TRBV30	TRBJ1-4	-	-	TGTGCCTGGAGTGTACGAACAGGGAGTCGGGAAAAACTGTTTTTT	CAWSVRTGSREKLFF
TRBV3-1/TRBV3-2	TRBJ2-7	once	TRBD2	TGTGCCAGCAGCCTCCGGGGGGGCGGGAGCCCCTACGAGCAGTACTTC	CASSLRGGGSPYEQYF
TRBV5-4	TRBJ2-4	-	-	TGTGCCAGCAGCCCACAGGGATCCAAAAACATTCAGTACTTC	CASSPQGSKNIQYF
TRBV19	TRBJ2-2	-	-	TGTGCCAGTAGTATGGGGTCGGCCACCGGGGAGCTGTTTTTT	CASSMGSATGELFF
TRBV4-3	TRBJ2-6	-	-	TGCGCCAGCAGCCAAGAGGGAACAGGGATATCTGGGGCCAACGTCCTGACTTTC	CASSQEGTGISGANVLTF
TRBV30	TRBJ1-5	-	-	TGTGCCTGGGGAGGGCAGGGCGGTCAGCCCCAGCATTTT	CAWGGQGGQPQHF
TRBV7-6	TRBJ1-6	-	-	TGTGCCAGCAGCTTAGCCTCCAAGGGGTTTCATTCACCCCTCCACTTT	CASSLASKGFHSPLHF
TRBV4-3	TRBJ2-1	-	TRBD2	TGCGCCAGCAGCCAAGCTCCCCTAGCGGGGCAAAGCTCCTACAATGAGCAGTTCTTC	CASSQAPLAGQSSYNEQFF
TRBV10-1	TRBJ2-1	-	TRBD1	TGCGCCAGCAGTAGGACAGGGTGGAATGAGCAGTTCTTC	CASSRTGWNEQFF
TRBV6-2/TRBV6-3	TRBJ2-2	-	-	TGTGCCAGCAGCCGCGGGGCCTGGGAGCTGTTTTTT	CASSRGAWELFF
TRBV7-2	TRBJ1-2	-	TRBD1	TGTGCCAGCAGCTCCCGACAGGGCCCGCTCTATGGCTACACCTTC	CASSSRQGPLYGYTF
TRBV7-6	TRBJ2-1	-	-	TGTGCCAGCAGCTTAGCACCCAGAGGGAAACGCACCAGCTCCTACAATGAGCAGTTCTTC	CASSLAPRGKRTSSYNEQFF
TRBV7-9	TRBJ2-2	many	-	TGTGCCAGCAGCTTAACGCGGGACACCGGGGAGCTGTTTTTT	CASSLTRDTGELFF
TRBV19	TRBJ1-2	-	-	TGTGCCAGTAGTATTCCAGGGGCGAGATCCACCTTC	CASSIPGARSTF
TRBV12-3/TRBV12-4	TRBJ1-5	-	-	TGTGCCAGCAGCTCCCATTTCGGGCAGCCCCAGCATTTT	CASSSHFGQPQHF
TRBV6-2/TRBV6-3	TRBJ1-1	-	TRBD1	TGTGCCAGCAGTTGGACGACAGGGGTCACTGAAGCTTTCTTT	CASSWTTGVTEAFF
TRBV13	TRBJ2-7	few	TRBD2	TGTGCCAGCAGCCAAGGAAGACTAGCGGGAGAAGAGCAGTACTTC	CASSQGRLAGEEQYF
TRBV9	TRBJ2-2	-	TRBD2	TGTGCCAGCAGCGTAGATACTAGCGTAACCGGGGAGCTGTTTTTT	CASSVDTSVTGELFF
TRBV5-8	TRBJ1-4	-	TRBD1	TGTGCCAGCAGCCCATTAGGGACAGCTAAAAATGAAAAACTGTTTTTT	CASSPLGTAKNEKLFF
TRBV28	TRBJ1-4	-	-	TGTGCCAGCAGACAAAATGAAAAACTGTTTTTT	CASRQNEKLFF
TRBV30	TRBJ1-2	-	-	TGTGCCTGGAGTGTGGGCTATGGCTACACCTTC	CAWSVGYGYTF
TRBV6-5	TRBJ1-2	-	-	TGTGCCAGCAGAGGCGTCAGTTTACGCTATGGCTACACCTTC	CASRGVSLRYGYTF
TRBV7-2	TRBJ2-2	-	-	TGTGCCAGCAGCGGCGCCATCACCGTGAACACCGGGGAGCTGTTTTTT	CASSGAITVNTGELFF
TRBV6-5	TRBJ1-1	-	-	TGTGCCAGCATTAGGGGATCTGACACTGAAGCTTTCTTT	CASIRGSDTEAFF
TRBV9	TRBJ2-6	-	TRBD2	TGTGCCAGCAGCGCCGGTGAGATAGCGGGAGCTTACTCTGGGGCCAACGTCCTGACTTTC	CASSAGEIAGAYSGANVLTF
TRBV5-1	TRBJ2-5	once	-	TGCGCCAGCAGCTTGTCAGGGGTAGAGACCCAGTACTTC	CASSLSGVETQYF
TRBV6-5	TRBJ1-1	-	-	TGTGCCAGCAGGTACGAACTACATCTGAACACTGAAGCTTTCTTT	CASRYELHLNTEAFF
TRBV7-2	TRBJ2-5	-	TRBD2	TGTGCCAGCGGCGAACTAGCGGGCCTCCCGGAGACCCAGTACTTC	CASGELAGLPETQYF
TRBV21-1	TRBJ2-7	-	-	TGTGCCAGCAGCCTGAATAAAACTCTTAGTCGACCAAGCCATCGCTACGAGCAGTACTTC	CASSLNKTLSRPSHRYEQYF
TRBV11-2	TRBJ2-1	once	-	TGTGCCAGCAGCTCAGAACCAGGAAGCTCCTACAATGAGCAGTTCTTC	CASSSEPGSSYNEQFF
TRBV5-1	TRBJ2-1	-	TRBD2	TGCGCCAGCAGCCTTACTAGCGGGGGGTCCTACAATGAGCAGTTCTTC	CASSLTSGGSYNEQFF
TRBV7-2	TRBJ2-3	-	-	TGTGCCAGCAGCTTAGAGGGTCTACGCACAGATACGCAGTATTTT	CASSLEGLRTDTQYF
TRBV7-2	TRBJ1-5	-	TRBD1	TGTGCCAGCAGCTACAGGGGGCAGCAGCCCCAGCATTTT	CASSYRGQQPQHF
TRBV15	TRBJ2-5	-	-	TGTGCCACCAGCAGAGCTGCGGCAGGTGGGGGGACCCAGTACTTC	CATSRAAAGGGTQYF
TRBV12-5	TRBJ1-3	-	-	TGTGCTAGTGGGGGGAAACTCGGAAACACCATATATTTT	CASGGKLGNTIYF
TRBV4-1	TRBJ2-3	-	TRBD2	TGCGCCAGCAGCCAAGGGCTAGCGGAAGATACGCAGTATTTT	CASSQGLAEDTQYF
TRBV24-1	TRBJ1-5	few	-	TGTGCCACCAGTGATGGGGTCAGGGGAGGCAATCAGCCCCAGCATTTT	CATSDGVRGGNQPQHF
TRBV4-3	TRBJ2-1	-	-	TGCGCCAGCAGCCAAGTATCGTCCTCTTACAATGAGCAGTTCTTC	CASSQVSSSYNEQFF
TRBV12-3/TRBV12-4	TRBJ1-1	-	-	TGTGCCAGCAGCCCTACAAGGAACACTGAAGCTTTCTTT	CASSPTRNTEAFF
TRBV18	TRBJ1-2	-	-	TGTGCCAGCTCATCCGCCGGGACGCCATATGGCTACACCTTC	CASSSAGTPYGYTF
TRBV19	TRBJ1-5	-	TRBD1	TGTGCCAGTAGCCGACAGGGGGCGGAACAGCCCCAGCATTTT	CASSRQGAEQPQHF
TRBV14	TRBJ2-5	once	-	TGTGCCAGCAGCCAAGAATGGCGGGGGCCAGAGACCCAGTACTTC	CASSQEWRGPETQYF
TRBV21-1	TRBJ1-1	-	-	TGTGCCGGTTTCGGGTCTTTCTTT	CAGFGSFF
TRBV18	TRBJ2-1	-	TRBD1	TGTGCCAGCTCACCGATTACAGGGGGCAATGAGCAGTTCTTC	CASSPITGGNEQFF